This T cell receptor beta chain was sequenced during a study of blood T cell repertoires in COVID-19. As for the study in general: COVID-19 samples, acute and convalescent, were from the United States, Italy and Spain. T cells, B-cell-depleted T cells, or PBMCs provided the cDNA or gDNA that served as material.

Germline CDR1 is MNHNS and CDR2 is SASEGT. With 4 bases clipped from V and 0 bases from J, the junction kept 11 bases outside the gene matches. The CDR3 contains 17 residues. Original handling: Reference gene primer amplification gave estimated nucleated cell counts. This table comes from immunoSEQ multiplex PCR, and its TCRdb copy is limited to in-frame clones, with some not included. That table furnishes V, J and clone size, whereas the DNA furnished D and trimming. The sample shows around 20,000 clones, roughly 89% of them seen only once. The sample was peripheral blood. The rearrangement uses TRBV6-1 and TRBJ1-2, with 7 bases matching TRBD1. The clonotype originates from a human donor in a cohort sampled during active COVID-19. The donor label of this sample is uncertain. CDR3 coding DNA: TGTGCCAGCAGTGGAAACCAATTGGGACAGACTAACTATGGCTACACCTTC. It encodes CASSGNQLGQTNYGYTF.